The source of this TCR beta chain is a study of OX40 agonist ivuxolimab in advanced cancers. Study-level background: Recorded diagnoses for dose-escalation patients were hepatocellular carcinoma, melanoma, renal cell or head and neck cancer.

The CDR3 length is 14 residues. Germline V CDR1 and CDR2: SGHDN, FVKESK. J was trimmed by 10 bases and V by 4 bases; bases with no gene match: 9. Patients with a history of autoimmune disease or on systemic immunosuppression were excluded. General study results and limits: Partly responding patients at 0.1-3.0 mg/kg showed some of the smallest clonal expansion. Among some nonresponders, normalized T-cell clonal expansion was also low.

This clone turned up a few times. No antigen is known for it. The data were produced by immunoSEQ multiplex PCR, yet TCRdb's version contains in-frame clones alone and is incomplete. The sample holds about 85,000 clones, about 86% seen once. The source of this sequence is an adult with an advanced solid tumor such as melanoma, head and neck, liver or kidney cancer. The starting material was CD4+ or CD8+ T cells sorted from blood, obtained in a trial of the OX40 agonist ivuxolimab. The V call is TRBV14, the J call TRBJ2-7, with 11 bases matching TRBD2. This chain's CDR3 is CASSPIAGGSAQYF. The CDR3 DNA is TGTGCCAGCAGCCCTATAGCGGGAGGGTCCGCCCAGTACTTC.